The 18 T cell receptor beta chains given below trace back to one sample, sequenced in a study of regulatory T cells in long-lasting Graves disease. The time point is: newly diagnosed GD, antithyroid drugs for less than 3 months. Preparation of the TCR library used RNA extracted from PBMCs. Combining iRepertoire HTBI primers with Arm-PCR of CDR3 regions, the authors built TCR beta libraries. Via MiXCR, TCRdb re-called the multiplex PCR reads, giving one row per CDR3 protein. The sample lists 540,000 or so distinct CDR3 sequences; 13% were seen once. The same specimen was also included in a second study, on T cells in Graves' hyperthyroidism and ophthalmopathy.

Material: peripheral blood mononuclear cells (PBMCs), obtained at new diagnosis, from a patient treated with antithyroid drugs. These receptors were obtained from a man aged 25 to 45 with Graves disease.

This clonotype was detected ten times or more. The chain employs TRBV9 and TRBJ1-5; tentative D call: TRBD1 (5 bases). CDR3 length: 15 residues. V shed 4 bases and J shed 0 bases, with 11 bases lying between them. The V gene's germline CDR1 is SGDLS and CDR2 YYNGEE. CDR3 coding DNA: TGTGCCAGCAGCACCCGGGGGGATAGCAATCAGCCCCAGCATTTT. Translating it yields CASSTRGDSNQPQHF.

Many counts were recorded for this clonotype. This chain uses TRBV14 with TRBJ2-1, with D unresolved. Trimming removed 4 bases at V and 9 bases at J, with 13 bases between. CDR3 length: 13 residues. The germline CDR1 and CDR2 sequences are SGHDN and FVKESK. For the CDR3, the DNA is TGTGCCAGCAGCCTCTTCGGCCCGGGTGAGCAGTTCTTC. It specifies CASSLFGPGEQFF. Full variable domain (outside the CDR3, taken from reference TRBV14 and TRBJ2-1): EAGVTQFPSHSVIEKGQTVTLRCDPISGHDNLYWYRRVMGKEIKFLLHFVKESKQDESGMPNNRFLAERTGGTYSTLKVQPAELEDSGVYFCASSLFGPGEQFFGPGTRLTVL.

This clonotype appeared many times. For the CDR3, the DNA is TGTGCCAGCAGCCAAGGCGGGGAAGGGGGAGGAAGTGGCTACACCTTC. It encodes CASSQGGEGGGSGYTF. The rearrangement joins TRBV3-1 to TRBJ1-2; D perhaps matches TRBD1 (6 bases). V lost 1 base and J lost 7, with 19 bases in between. This CDR3 spans 16 amino acids. The germline gives CDR1 LGHDT, CDR2 YNNKEL (reference sequence).

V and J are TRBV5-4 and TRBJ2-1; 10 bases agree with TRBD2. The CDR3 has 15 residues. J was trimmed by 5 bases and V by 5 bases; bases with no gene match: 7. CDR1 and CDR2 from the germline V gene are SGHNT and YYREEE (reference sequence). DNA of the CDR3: TGTGCCAGCAGACGAGCGGGAGGGCCAAACAATGAGCAGTTCTTC. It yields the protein CASRRAGGPNNEQFF.

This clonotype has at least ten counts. In nucleotides, the CDR3 is TGTGCCAGTAGTGCTGACCGTCCAGGGGGCAACACTGAAGCTTTCTTT. Translation: CASSADRPGGNTEAFF. The V call is TRBV19, the J call TRBJ1-1; 8 bases agree with TRBD1. Germline loops: CDR1 LNHDA, CDR2 SQIVND (reference sequence). Trimming at V came to 5 bases and at J to 2 bases, leaving 10 bases not matched to a gene. The CDR3 runs 16 residues.

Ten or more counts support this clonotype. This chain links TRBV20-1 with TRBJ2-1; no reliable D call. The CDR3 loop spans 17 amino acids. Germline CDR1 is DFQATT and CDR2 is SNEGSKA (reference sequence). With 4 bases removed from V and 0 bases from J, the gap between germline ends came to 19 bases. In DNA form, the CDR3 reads TGCAGTGCTAACCCCCCGGAGAGCGTCGGCTCCTACAATGAGCAGTTCTTC. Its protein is CSANPPESVGSYNEQFF.

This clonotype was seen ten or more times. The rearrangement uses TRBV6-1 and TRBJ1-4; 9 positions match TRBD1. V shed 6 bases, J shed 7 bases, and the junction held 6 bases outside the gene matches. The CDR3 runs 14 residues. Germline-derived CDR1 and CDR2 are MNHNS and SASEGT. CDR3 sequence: CASRGGTGPEKLFF. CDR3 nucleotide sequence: TGTGCCAGCAGGGGAGGGACAGGGCCTGAAAAACTGTTTTTT.

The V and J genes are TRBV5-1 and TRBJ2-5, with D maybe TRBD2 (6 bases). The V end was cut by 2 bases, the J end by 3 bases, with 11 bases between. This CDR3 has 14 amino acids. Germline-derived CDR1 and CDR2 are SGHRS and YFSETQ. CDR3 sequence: CASSFSGAEETQYF. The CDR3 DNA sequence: TGCGCCAGCAGCTTCTCGGGAGCAGAAGAGACCCAGTACTTC.

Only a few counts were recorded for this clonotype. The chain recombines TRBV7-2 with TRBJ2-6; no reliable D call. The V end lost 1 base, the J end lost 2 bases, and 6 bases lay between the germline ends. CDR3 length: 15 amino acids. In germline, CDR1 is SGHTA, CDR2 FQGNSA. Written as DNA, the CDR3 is TGTGCCAGCAGCTTAGACCCAACTGGGGCCAACGTCCTGACTTTC. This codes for CASSLDPTGANVLTF.

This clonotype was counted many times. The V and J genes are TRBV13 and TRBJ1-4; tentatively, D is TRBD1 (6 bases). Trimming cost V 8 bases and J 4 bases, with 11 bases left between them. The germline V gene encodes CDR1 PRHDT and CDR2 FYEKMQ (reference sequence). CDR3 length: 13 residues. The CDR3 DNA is TGTGCCAGCTCCAGACAGGATAATGAAAAACTGTTTTTT. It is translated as CASSRQDNEKLFF. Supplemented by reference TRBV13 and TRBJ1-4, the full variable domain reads AAGVIQSPRHLIKEKRETATLKCYPIPRHDTVYWYQQGPGQDPQFLISFYEKMQSDKGSIPDRFSAQQFSDYHSELNMSSLELGDSALYFCASSRQDNEKLFFGSGTQLSVL.

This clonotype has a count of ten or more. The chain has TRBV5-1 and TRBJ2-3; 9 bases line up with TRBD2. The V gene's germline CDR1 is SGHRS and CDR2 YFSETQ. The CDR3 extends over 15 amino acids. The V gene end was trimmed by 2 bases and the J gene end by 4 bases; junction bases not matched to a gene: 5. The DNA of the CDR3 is TGCGCCAGCAGCTTCGGGGGACTAGCAGCAGATACGCAGTATTTT. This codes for CASSFGGLAADTQYF.

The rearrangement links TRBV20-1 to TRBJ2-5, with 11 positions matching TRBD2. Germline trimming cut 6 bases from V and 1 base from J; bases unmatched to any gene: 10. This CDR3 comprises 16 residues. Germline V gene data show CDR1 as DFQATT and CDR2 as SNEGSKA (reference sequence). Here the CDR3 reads CSALRLAGHIQETQYF. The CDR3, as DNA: TGCAGTGCCTTGCGACTAGCGGGACATATCCAAGAGACCCAGTACTTC.

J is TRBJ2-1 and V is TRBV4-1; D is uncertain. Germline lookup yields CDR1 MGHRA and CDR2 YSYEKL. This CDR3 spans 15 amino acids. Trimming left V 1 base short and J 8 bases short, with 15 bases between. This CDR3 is CASSQGLWVSDEQFF. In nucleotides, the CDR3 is TGCGCCAGCAGCCAAGGACTGTGGGTCAGTGATGAGCAGTTCTTC.

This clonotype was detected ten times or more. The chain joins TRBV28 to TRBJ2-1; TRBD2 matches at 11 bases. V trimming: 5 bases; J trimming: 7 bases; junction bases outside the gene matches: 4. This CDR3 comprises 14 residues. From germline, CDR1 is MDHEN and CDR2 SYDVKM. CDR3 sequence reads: CASSPTSGRNEQFF. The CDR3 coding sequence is TGTGCCAGCAGTCCAACTAGCGGGAGAAATGAGCAGTTCTTC. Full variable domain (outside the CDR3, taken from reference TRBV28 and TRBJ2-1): DVKVTQSSRYLVKRTGEKVFLECVQDMDHENMFWYRQDPGLGLRLIYFSYDVKMKEKGDIPEGYSVSREKKERFSLILESASTNQTSMYLCASSPTSGRNEQFFGPGTRLTVL.

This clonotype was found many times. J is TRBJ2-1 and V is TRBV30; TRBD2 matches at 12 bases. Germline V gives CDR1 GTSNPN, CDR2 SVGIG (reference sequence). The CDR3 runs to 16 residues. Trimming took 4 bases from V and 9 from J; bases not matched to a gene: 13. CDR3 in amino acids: CAWMGLTSGSWGEQFF. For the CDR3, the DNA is TGTGCCTGGATGGGTCTGACTAGCGGGAGTTGGGGTGAGCAGTTCTTC.

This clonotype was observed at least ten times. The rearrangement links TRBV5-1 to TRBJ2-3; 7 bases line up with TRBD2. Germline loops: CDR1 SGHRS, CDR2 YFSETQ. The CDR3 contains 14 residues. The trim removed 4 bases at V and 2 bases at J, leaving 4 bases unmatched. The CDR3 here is CASSRQRDTDTQYF. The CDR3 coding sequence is TGCGCCAGCAGCCGCCAGCGGGACACAGATACGCAGTATTTT.

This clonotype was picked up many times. For the CDR3, the DNA is TGCGCCAGCAGCCCTATCAAGAGCCCTAGCGCAAGATACAATGAGCAGTTCTTC. The encoded protein is CASSPIKSPSARYNEQFF. The V call is TRBV5-1, the J call TRBJ2-1; maybe TRBD2 (6 bases). Germline V lookup: CDR1 SGHRS, CDR2 YFSETQ. The CDR3 length is 18 residues. V shed 4 bases and J shed 4 bases, with 24 bases lying between them.

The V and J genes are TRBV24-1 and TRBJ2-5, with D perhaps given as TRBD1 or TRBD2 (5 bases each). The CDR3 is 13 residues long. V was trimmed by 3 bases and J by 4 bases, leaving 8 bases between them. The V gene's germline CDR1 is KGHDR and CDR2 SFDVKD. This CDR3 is CATSDGTRETQYF. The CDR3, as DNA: TGTGCCACCAGTGATGGGACGAGAGAGACCCAGTACTTC.